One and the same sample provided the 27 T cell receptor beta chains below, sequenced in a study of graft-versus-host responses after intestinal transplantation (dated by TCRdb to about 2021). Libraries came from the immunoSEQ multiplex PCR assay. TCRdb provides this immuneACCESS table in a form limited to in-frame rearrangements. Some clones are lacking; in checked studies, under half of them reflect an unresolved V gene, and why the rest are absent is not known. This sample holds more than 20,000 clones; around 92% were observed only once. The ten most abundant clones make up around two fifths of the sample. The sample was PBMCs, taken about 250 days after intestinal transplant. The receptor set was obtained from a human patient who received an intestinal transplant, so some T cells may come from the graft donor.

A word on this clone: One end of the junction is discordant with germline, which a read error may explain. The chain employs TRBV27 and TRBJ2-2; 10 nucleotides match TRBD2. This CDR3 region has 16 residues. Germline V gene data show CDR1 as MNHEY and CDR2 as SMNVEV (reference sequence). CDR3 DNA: TGTGCCAGCAGTTTTCTAGCGGGAGTAAAGCGCCGGGGAGCTGTTTTT. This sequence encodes CASSFLAGVKRRGAVF.

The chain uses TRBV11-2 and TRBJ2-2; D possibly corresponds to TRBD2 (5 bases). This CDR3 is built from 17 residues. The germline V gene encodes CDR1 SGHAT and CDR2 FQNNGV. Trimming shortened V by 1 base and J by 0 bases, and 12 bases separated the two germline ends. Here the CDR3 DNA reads TGTGCCAGCAGCTTAGTGGCTAGCTTCGCGAACACCGGGGAGCTGTTTTTT. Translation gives CASSLVASFANTGELFF. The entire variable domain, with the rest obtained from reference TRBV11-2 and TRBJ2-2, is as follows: EAGVAQSPRYKIIEKRQSVAFWCNPISGHATLYWYQQILGQGPKLLIQFQNNGVVDDSQLPKDRFSAERLKGVDSTLKIQPAKLEDSAVYLCASSLVASFANTGELFFGEGSRLTVL.

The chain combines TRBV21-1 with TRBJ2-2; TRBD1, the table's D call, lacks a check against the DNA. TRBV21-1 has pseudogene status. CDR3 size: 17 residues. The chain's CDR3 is CASSIGTGRRDTGELFF. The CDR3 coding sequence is TGTGCCAGCAGCATCGGGACAGGGCGTAGGGACACCGGGGAGCTGTTTTTT.

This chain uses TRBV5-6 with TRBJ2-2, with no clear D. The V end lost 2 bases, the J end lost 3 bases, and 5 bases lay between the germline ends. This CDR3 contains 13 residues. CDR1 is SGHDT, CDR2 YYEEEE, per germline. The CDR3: CASSFEDTGELFF. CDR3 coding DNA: TGTGCCAGCAGCTTCGAGGACACCGGGGAGCTGTTTTTT.

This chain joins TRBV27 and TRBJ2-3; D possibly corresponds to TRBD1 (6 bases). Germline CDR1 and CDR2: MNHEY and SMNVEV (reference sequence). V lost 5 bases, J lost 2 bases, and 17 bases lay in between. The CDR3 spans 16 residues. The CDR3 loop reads CASSPQGQGNTDTQYF. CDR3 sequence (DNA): TGTGCCAGCAGTCCGCAGGGGCAGGGCAACACAGATACGCAGTATTTT.

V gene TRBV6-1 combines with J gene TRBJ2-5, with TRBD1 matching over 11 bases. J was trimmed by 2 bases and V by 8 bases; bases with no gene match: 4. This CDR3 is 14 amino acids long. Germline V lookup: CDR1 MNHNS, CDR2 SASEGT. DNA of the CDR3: TGTGCCAGCGGGACAGGGGGGGGTCAAGAGACCCAGTACTTC. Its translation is CASGTGGGQETQYF.

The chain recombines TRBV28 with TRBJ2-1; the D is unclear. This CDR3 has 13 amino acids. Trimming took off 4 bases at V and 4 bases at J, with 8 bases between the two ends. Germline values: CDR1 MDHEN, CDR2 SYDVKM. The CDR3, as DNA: TGTGCCAGCAGTTCGTATCCTTACAATGAGCAGTTCTTC. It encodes CASSSYPYNEQFF.

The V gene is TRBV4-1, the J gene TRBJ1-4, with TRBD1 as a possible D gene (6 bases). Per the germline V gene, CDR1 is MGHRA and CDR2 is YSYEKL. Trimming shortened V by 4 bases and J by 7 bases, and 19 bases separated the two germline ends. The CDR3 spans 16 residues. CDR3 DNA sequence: TGCGCCAGCAGCCGGAACTACAGGGCAATTATTGAAAAACTGTTTTTT. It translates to CASSRNYRAIIEKLFF.

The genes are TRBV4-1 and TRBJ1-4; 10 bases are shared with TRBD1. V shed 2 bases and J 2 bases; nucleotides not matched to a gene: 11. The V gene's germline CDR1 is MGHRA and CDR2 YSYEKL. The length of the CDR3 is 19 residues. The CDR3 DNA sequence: TGCGCCAGCAGCCAACAGGACAGGGGGAAGTACAGGACTAATGAAAAACTGTTTTTT. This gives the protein CASSQQDRGKYRTNEKLFF.

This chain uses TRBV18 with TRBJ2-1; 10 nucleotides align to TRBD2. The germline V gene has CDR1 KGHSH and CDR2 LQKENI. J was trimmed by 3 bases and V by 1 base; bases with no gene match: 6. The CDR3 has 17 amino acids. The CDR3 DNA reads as TGTGCCAGCTCACCACAGCTAGCGGGAGTACTCTACAATGAGCAGTTCTTC. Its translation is CASSPQLAGVLYNEQFF.

The CDR3 DNA reads TGTGCCAGCAGCCAAGACCTCGCGGGAGGGCCTTACAATGAGCAGTTCTTC. This gives the protein CASSQDLAGGPYNEQFF. The rearrangement joins TRBV14 to TRBJ2-1; 9 bases agree with TRBD2. Germline loops: CDR1 SGHDN, CDR2 FVKESK. The CDR3 sequence is 17 residues long. The ends lost 0 bases at V and 4 bases at J; junction bases unmatched: 7.

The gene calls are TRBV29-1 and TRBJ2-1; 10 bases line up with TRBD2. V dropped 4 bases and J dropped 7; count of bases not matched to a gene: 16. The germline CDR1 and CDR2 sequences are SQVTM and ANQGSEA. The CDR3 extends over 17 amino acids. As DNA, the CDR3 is TGCAGCGTTGTCCCCGTAGCGGGGACAGCGGGAGGGAATGAGCAGTTCTTC. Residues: CSVVPVAGTAGGNEQFF.

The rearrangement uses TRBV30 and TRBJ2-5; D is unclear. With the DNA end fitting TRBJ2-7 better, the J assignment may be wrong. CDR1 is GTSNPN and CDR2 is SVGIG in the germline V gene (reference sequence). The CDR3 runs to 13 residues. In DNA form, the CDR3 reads TGTGCCTGGAGTGTAGAAGGGCGGTACGAGCAGTACTTC. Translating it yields CAWSVEGRYEQYF.

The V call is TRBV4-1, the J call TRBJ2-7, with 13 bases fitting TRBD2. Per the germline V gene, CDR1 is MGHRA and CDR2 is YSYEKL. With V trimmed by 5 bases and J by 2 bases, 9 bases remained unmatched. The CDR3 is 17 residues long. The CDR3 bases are TGCGCCAGCAGCGCGCGGACTAGCGGGGGACCTACCTACGAGCAGTACTTC. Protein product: CASSARTSGGPTYEQYF.

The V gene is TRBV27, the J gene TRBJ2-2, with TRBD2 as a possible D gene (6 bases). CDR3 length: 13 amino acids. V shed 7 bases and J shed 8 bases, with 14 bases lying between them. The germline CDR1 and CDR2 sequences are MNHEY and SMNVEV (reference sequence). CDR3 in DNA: TGTGCCAGCACCTGGGACTCCTCGGGGGAGCTGTTTTTT. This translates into CASTWDSSGELFF.

CDR3 loop: CASSPPTGDYGYTF. The CDR3, as DNA: TGTGCCAGCAGTCCCCCGACAGGAGACTATGGCTACACCTTC. This chain joins TRBV28 and TRBJ1-2; a weak D match, TRBD1 (6 bases). This CDR3 is 14 amino acids long. V was trimmed by 5 bases and J by 3 bases, leaving 13 bases between them. Germline lookup yields CDR1 MDHEN and CDR2 SYDVKM.

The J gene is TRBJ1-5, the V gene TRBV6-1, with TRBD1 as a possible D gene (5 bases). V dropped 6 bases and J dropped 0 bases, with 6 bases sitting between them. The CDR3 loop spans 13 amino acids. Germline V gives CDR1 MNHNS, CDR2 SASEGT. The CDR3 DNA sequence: TGTGCCAGCAGGCAGGGTAGCAATCAGCCCCAGCATTTT. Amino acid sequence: CASRQGSNQPQHF.

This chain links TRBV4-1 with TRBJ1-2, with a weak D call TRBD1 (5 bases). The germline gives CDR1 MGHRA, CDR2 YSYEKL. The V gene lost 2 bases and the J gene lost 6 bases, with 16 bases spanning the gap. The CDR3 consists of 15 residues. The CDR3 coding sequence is TGCGCCAGCAGCCAATGGGCGGCAGGGATTGATGGCTACACCTTC. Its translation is CASSQWAAGIDGYTF.

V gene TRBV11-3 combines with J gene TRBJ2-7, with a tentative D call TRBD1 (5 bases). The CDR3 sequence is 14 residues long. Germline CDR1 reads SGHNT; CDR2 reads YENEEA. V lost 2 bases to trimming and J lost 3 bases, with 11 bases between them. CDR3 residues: CASSLNTGDYEQYF. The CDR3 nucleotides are TGTGCCAGCAGCTTAAACACAGGCGACTACGAGCAGTACTTC.

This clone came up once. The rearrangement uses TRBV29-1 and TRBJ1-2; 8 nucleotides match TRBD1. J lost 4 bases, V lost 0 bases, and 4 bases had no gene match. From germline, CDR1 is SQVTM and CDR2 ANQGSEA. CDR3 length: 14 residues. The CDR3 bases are TGCAGCGTTGAAGAGGGACAGGCAAGCTATGGCTACACCTTC. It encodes CSVEEGQASYGYTF. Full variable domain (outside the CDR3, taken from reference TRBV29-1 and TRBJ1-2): SAVISQKPSRDICQRGTSLTIQCQVDSQVTMMFWYRQQPGQSLTLIATANQGSEATYESGFVIDKFPISRPNLTFSTLTVSNMSPEDSSIYLCSVEEGQASYGYTFGSGTRLTVV.

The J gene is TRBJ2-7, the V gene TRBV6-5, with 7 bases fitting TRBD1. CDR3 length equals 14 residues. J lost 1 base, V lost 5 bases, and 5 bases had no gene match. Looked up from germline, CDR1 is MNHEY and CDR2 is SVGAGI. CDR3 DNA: TGTGCCAGCAGTAGACAGGGAATTTCCTACGAGCAGTACTTC. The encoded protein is CASSRQGISYEQYF.

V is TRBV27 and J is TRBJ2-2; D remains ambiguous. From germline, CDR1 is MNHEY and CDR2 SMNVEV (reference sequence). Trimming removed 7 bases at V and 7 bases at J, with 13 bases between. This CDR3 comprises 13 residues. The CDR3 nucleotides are TGTGCCAGCATAAATCAGTCCGGCGGGGAGCTGTTTTTT. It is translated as CASINQSGGELFF.

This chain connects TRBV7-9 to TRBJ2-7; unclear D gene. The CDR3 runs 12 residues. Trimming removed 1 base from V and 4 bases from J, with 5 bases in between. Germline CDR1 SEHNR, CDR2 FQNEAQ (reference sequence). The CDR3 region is CASSLESYEQYF. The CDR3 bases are TGTGCCAGCAGCTTAGAAAGTTACGAGCAGTACTTC.

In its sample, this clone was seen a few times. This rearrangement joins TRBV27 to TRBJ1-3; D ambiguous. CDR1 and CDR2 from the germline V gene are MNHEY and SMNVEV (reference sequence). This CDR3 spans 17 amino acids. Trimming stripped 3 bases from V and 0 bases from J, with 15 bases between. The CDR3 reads CASSFHPLVSSGNTIYF. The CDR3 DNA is TGTGCCAGCAGTTTCCACCCATTAGTGAGCTCTGGAAACACCATATATTTT.

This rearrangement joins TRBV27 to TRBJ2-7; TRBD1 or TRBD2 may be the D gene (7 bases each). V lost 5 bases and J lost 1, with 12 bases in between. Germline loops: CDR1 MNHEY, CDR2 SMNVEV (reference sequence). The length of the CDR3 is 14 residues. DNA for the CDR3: TGTGCCAGCAGTCCGGGGGGACAGTCCTACGAGCAGTACTTC. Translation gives CASSPGGQSYEQYF.

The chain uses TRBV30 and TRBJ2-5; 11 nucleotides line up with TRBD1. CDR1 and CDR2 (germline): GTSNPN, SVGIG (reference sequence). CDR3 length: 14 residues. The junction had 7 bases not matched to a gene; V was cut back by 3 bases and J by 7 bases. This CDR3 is CAWSGDRGTWTQYF. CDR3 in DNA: TGTGCCTGGAGCGGGGACAGGGGGACGTGGACCCAGTACTTC.

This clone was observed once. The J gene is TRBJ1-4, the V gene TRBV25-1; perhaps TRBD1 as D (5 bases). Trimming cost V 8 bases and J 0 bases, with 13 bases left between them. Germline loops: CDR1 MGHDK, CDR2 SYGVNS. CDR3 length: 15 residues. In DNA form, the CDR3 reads TGTGCCAGCTCCGGGACCGATGCAACTAATGAAAAACTGTTTTTT. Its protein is CASSGTDATNEKLFF.